This T cell receptor beta chain was captured in a study of shared clonotypes between healthy human individuals. The data were produced by immunoSEQ multiplex PCR, yet TCRdb's version contains in-frame clones alone and is incomplete. This sample has 170,000 or so clones, with 65% to 70% found just once. On this clone: This sample also contains other DNA sequences that code for the same CDR3.

Germline V gene data show CDR1 as MDHEN and CDR2 as SYDVKM. V was shortened by 1 base and J by 2 bases, with 10 bases between the two germline ends. The CDR3 is 15 amino acids. This TCR was sampled from a man aged 25-45 years in good health. This sequence joins TRBV28 and TRBJ2-3, with D perhaps being TRBD1 or TRBD2 (5 bases each). Sample: memory CD4+ T cells sorted from blood. Subset defined: CD45RA-negative fraction. DNA of the CDR3: TGTGCCAGCAGTTTATCCGGGACCTCCACAGATACGCAGTATTTT. This encodes CASSLSGTSTDTQYF. Looking up the rest from reference TRBV28 and TRBJ2-3 gives the full variable domain: DVKVTQSSRYLVKRTGEKVFLECVQDMDHENMFWYRQDPGLGLRLIYFSYDVKMKEKGDIPEGYSVSREKKERFSLILESASTNQTSMYLCASSLSGTSTDTQYFGPGTRLTVL.